The next 19 T cell receptor beta chains were all read from a single sample in a study of blood T cell repertoires in COVID-19. Using immunoSEQ multiplex PCR, the repertoire was profiled, and TCRdb retains in-frame clones only, with some absent. The sample has about 200,000 clones, almost 85% seen once. Sample: peripheral blood. The receptors were gathered from a woman between 70 and 85 years old with active or convalescent COVID-19.

The rearrangement uses TRBV10-1 and TRBJ2-7; 11 nucleotides line up with TRBD2. CDR1 and CDR2 (germline): WNHNN, SYGVQD (reference sequence). V dropped 4 bases and J dropped 5; count of bases not matched to a gene: 4. The CDR3 length is 14 residues. CDR3 coding DNA: TGCGCCAGCAGTGGACTAGCGGGGCGGGACGAGCAGTACTTC. Translated, it gives CASSGLAGRDEQYF.

This clone was counted once. The chain combines TRBV6-1 with TRBJ1-5; tentative D call: TRBD1 (6 bases). The CDR3 totals 15 residues. Between the trimmed V and J ends, which lost 0 bases and 0 bases, there was a span of 6 bases. CDR1 and CDR2 (germline): MNHNS, SASEGT. CDR3 residues: CASSEAGASNQPQHF. CDR3 bases: TGTGCCAGCAGTGAAGCGGGGGCTAGCAATCAGCCCCAGCATTTT.

The V call is TRBV5-1, the J call TRBJ2-7; TRBD1 matches at 9 bases. Germline values: CDR1 SGHRS, CDR2 YFSETQ. The CDR3 is 14 residues long. After removal of 4 bases from V and 4 bases from J, the junction contained 6 bases not matched to a gene. The CDR3 DNA reads TGCGCCAGCAGCCAATCGGGACAGGGATACGAGCAGTACTTC. It codes for CASSQSGQGYEQYF.

Comment on this clone: The junction differs from germline at one of its ends, possibly a read error. The V call is TRBV7-9, the J call TRBJ1-2, with D perhaps matching TRBD1 (5 bases). CDR3 length equals 16 residues. Germline CDR1 is SEHNR and CDR2 is FQNEAQ (reference sequence). The CDR3 region has the DNA TGTGCCAGCACCTTACTTCGGCAGGGTACTAACTATGGCTACACCTTC. It encodes CASTLLRQGTNYGYTF.

This clone was seen a single time. The V call is TRBV19, the J call TRBJ1-1; D remains ambiguous. The CDR3 runs 11 residues. Germline V gene sequence: CDR1 LNHDA, CDR2 SQIVND (reference sequence). Trimming took 7 bases from V and 1 from J, leaving 4 bases between them. The CDR3 DNA reads as TGTGCCAGTACTTGGAACACTGAAGCTTTCTTT. It encodes CASTWNTEAFF.

V gene TRBV9 combines with J gene TRBJ2-7; 14 bases are shared with TRBD2. Germline-derived CDR1 and CDR2 are SGDLS and YYNGEE. The CDR3 covers 16 residues. The V segment lost 3 bases and the J segment 6 bases; nucleotides outside the gene matches: 8. Here the CDR3 DNA reads TGTGCCAGCAGCGCCAGGGGACTAGCGGGAGCTCCCGAGCAGTACTTC. Residues: CASSARGLAGAPEQYF.

The chain employs TRBV7-9 and TRBJ2-1, with 8 nucleotides matching TRBD1. Germline V CDR1 and CDR2: SEHNR, FQNEAQ (reference sequence). This CDR3 region has 15 residues. Trimming took 5 bases from V and 5 from J; bases not matched to a gene: 8. CDR3 DNA: TGTGCCAGCAGCCCCGGACAGGGATGGAACAATGAGCAGTTCTTC. Protein sequence: CASSPGQGWNNEQFF.

The gene calls are TRBV4-2 and TRBJ2-1; 11 bases are shared with TRBD2. The CDR3 sequence is 15 residues long. The junction had 3 bases not matched to a gene; V was cut back by 4 bases and J by 4 bases. Per the germline V gene, CDR1 is LGHNA and CDR2 is YNFKEQ. CDR3 sequence: CASSLSGRGYNEQFF. CDR3 in DNA: TGTGCCAGCAGCCTTAGCGGGAGGGGTTACAATGAGCAGTTCTTC.

V and J are TRBV7-9 and TRBJ2-1; D possibly corresponds to TRBD1 (5 bases). Germline V gene sequence: CDR1 SEHNR, CDR2 FQNEAQ (reference sequence). The CDR3 is 18 amino acids. Trimming took 4 bases from V and 0 from J, leaving 19 bases between them. CDR3 DNA: TGTGCCAGCAGCTCCGACAGAACTCTCCTCAGCTCCTACAATGAGCAGTTCTTC. Translation gives CASSSDRTLLSSYNEQFF.

This clone has just one count. V usage is TRBV6-6 and J usage is TRBJ1-6; 8 bases line up with TRBD1. The CDR3 has 14 amino acids. CDR1 is MNHNY and CDR2 is SVGAGI in the germline V gene (reference sequence). V trimming: 6 bases; J trimming: 9 bases; junction bases outside the gene matches: 7. The CDR3 DNA reads as TGTGCCAGCAGGGGTCGGACAGGGAGTTCACCCCTCCACTTT. Residues: CASRGRTGSSPLHF.

This chain uses TRBV7-7 with TRBJ2-1; 10 bases line up with TRBD2. CDR1 SSHAT and CDR2 FNYEAQ come from the germline V gene (reference sequence). V lost 5 bases, J lost 5 bases, and 3 bases stayed unmatched. The CDR3 extends over 14 amino acids. The CDR3 protein is CASSKGLANNEQFF. The CDR3 coding sequence is TGTGCCAGCAGCAAGGGACTAGCGAACAATGAGCAGTTCTTC. The complete variable domain, with remaining parts taken from reference TRBV7-7 and TRBJ2-1, reads GAGVSQSPRYKVTKRGQDVTLRCDPISSHATLYWYQQALGQGPEFLTYFNYEAQPDKSGLPSDRFSAERPEGSISTLTIQRTEQRDSAMYRCASSKGLANNEQFFGPGTRLTVL.

This rearrangement joins TRBV4-1 to TRBJ2-7, with TRBD2 matching 13 bases. This CDR3 contains 13 residues. Trimming at V came to 9 bases and at J to 1 base, leaving 0 bases not matched to a gene. The germline gives CDR1 MGHRA, CDR2 YSYEKL. CDR3 nucleotides: TGCGCCAGACTAGCGGGAGGGTCCTACGAGCAGTACTTC. It is translated as CARLAGGSYEQYF.

This clone was detected ten times or more. The chain joins TRBV4-1 to TRBJ2-2; 7 bases map to TRBD1. The CDR3 loop spans 15 amino acids. J lost 1 base, V lost 5 bases, and 4 bases had no gene match. CDR1 is MGHRA and CDR2 is YSYEKL in the germline V gene. In DNA, the CDR3 is TGCGCCAGCAGCGTACGGACAGGGAACACCGGGGAGCTGTTTTTT. Translation gives CASSVRTGNTGELFF.

This rearrangement joins TRBV18 to TRBJ2-1, with TRBD1 matching 8 bases. The CDR3 has 14 amino acids. Germline V CDR1 and CDR2: KGHSH, LQKENI. Trimming took 3 bases from V and 4 from J; bases not matched to a gene: 2. The CDR3 protein is CASSPRQGYNEQFF. CDR3 DNA: TGTGCCAGCTCACCTCGACAGGGGTACAATGAGCAGTTCTTC. Filled out from reference TRBV18 and TRBJ2-1, the complete variable domain reads NAGVMQNPRHLVRRRGQEARLRCSPMKGHSHVYWYRQLPEEGLKFMVYLQKENIIDESGMPKERFSAEFPKEGPSILRIQQVVRGDSAAYFCASSPRQGYNEQFFGPGTRLTVL.

The rearrangement uses TRBV19 and TRBJ2-1; 9 bases align to TRBD2. The trim removed 4 bases at V and 7 bases at J, leaving 11 bases unmatched. Germline CDR1 reads LNHDA; CDR2 reads SQIVND (reference sequence). The CDR3 is 16 residues long. The CDR3 protein is CASSKNSGRSSNEQFF. The CDR3 nucleotides read TGTGCCAGTAGTAAAAATAGCGGGAGATCTAGTAATGAGCAGTTCTTC.

The rearrangement uses TRBV6-6 and TRBJ1-2, with D unclear. Germline lookup yields CDR1 MNHNY and CDR2 SVGAGI (reference sequence). Trimming took off 7 bases at V and 2 bases at J, with 14 bases between the two ends. The CDR3 has 14 residues. This CDR3 is CASINGPANYGYTF. The DNA for the CDR3 is TGTGCCAGCATCAATGGGCCTGCAAACTATGGCTACACCTTC.

The chain uses TRBV2 and TRBJ1-1; a weak D match, TRBD1 (6 bases). V shed 6 bases and J shed 2 bases, with 16 bases lying between them. Germline values: CDR1 SNHLY, CDR2 FYNNEI. The length of the CDR3 is 15 residues. CDR3 region: CASREFRTANTEAFF. In nucleotides, the CDR3 is TGTGCCAGCAGAGAATTTCGGACAGCTAACACTGAAGCTTTCTTT.

The chain couples TRBV18 to TRBJ1-1; 11 bases are a match to TRBD1. Trimming removed 3 bases from V and 0 bases from J; junction bases left unmatched: 3. Germline V gene lookup returns CDR1 KGHSH and CDR2 LQKENI. This CDR3 contains 16 residues. This CDR3 reads CASSPGQGALNTEAFF. DNA for the CDR3: TGTGCCAGCTCACCCGGACAGGGGGCGCTGAACACTGAAGCTTTCTTT.

J is TRBJ2-5 and V is TRBV6-5; a possible D gene is TRBD2 (6 bases). The CDR3 totals 13 residues. The germline CDR1 and CDR2 sequences are MNHEY and SVGAGI. The V and J ends lost 6 bases and 5 bases respectively, with 13 bases between them. DNA for the CDR3: TGTGCCAGCAGGCAGGGAGGTAGGGAGACCCAGTACTTC. This sequence encodes CASRQGGRETQYF.